The source of this T cell receptor (beta chain) is a study of PD-1 blockade in classical Hodgkin lymphoma. Study details: Administration of nivolumab to patients was at 3 mg/kg intravenously every 2 weeks.

In germline, CDR1 is MNHNS, CDR2 SASEGT. There are 12 residues in the CDR3. V was trimmed by 2 bases and J by 6 bases, leaving 8 bases between them. Time point: cycle 4 day 1 (C4D1), after five to seven weeks of nivolumab. Each patient experienced a relapse that followed autologous stem cell transplantation, and brentuximab vedotin exposure varied. Thawed PBMCs were the source of CD8+ T cells, obtained through magnetic negative selection. The best responses consisted of complete response, partial response or progressive disease. For this clone: Antigen: not known. This may stem from a read error, because a much larger clone lies one nucleotide away. The same CDR3 arises from other DNA sequences in this sample as well.

The table came from immunoSEQ multiplex PCR; TCRdb's copy has only in-frame clones and leaves some out. The sample has approximately 5,000 clones, about 61% seen once. General study findings and limits: It was among complete responders that baseline diversity resembled that of newly diagnosed patients. Baseline TCR diversity was reportedly lower in newly diagnosed patients than healthy donors.

The gene calls are TRBV6-1 and TRBJ2-7, with D uncertain. This sample comprised CD8+ T cells from blood, obtained before the fourth cycle of nivolumab. The clonotype originates from a human donor with classical Hodgkin lymphoma. The CDR3 sequence: CASSELLAEQYF. The CDR3 nucleotides read TGTGCCAGCAGTGAACTGCTCGCCGAGCAGTACTTC.